Below, 19 T cell receptor beta chains from the same sample are listed, as sequenced in a study of Ad26.COV2.S vaccination and SARS-CoV-2 variants. The treatment: 15 to 20 received Ad26.COV2.S at low or high dose, single or two shots; roughly 5 received placebo; per-sample allocation not given. Vaccine and placebo recipients were sampled on day 63 after the first injection. Assay used: immunoSEQ multiplex PCR; TCRdb lists only in-frame clones, some missing. The top ten hold about 5.4% of the sample, which has about 330,000 clones, 85% to 90% seen once. The sequences come from peripheral blood, collected in a trial of Ad26.COV2.S vaccine versus placebo. The origin of the receptors is a person aged 18-65 years who received the Ad26.COV2.S COVID-19 vaccine or a placebo.

The V call is TRBV4-3, the J call TRBJ2-1; no reliable D call. The CDR3 has 13 amino acids. Trimming shortened V by 1 base and J by 10 bases, and 11 bases separated the two germline ends. Germline CDR1 and CDR2: LGHNA and YSLEER. CDR3 DNA: TGCGCCAGCAGCCAAGGGCTTCGCGGCGAGCAGTTCTTC. This gives the protein CASSQGLRGEQFF.

This sequence joins TRBV4-1 and TRBJ1-2; D is perhaps TRBD1 (6 bases). The CDR3 is 14 amino acids. V lost 2 bases and J lost 6, with 13 bases in between. Germline V gives CDR1 MGHRA, CDR2 YSYEKL. The DNA for the CDR3 is TGCGCCAGCAGCCAAACACAGGGTTTCGATGGCTACACCTTC. Translation: CASSQTQGFDGYTF.

The V call is TRBV2, the J call TRBJ1-3; 9 bases agree with TRBD1. Germline V gene sequence: CDR1 SNHLY, CDR2 FYNNEI. Trimming took 6 bases from V and 2 from J; bases not matched to a gene: 2. CDR3 length: 14 amino acids. The CDR3 loop is CASRGTGPGNTIYF. CDR3 in DNA: TGTGCCAGCAGGGGGACAGGGCCTGGAAACACCATATATTTT.

Written as DNA, the CDR3 is TGTGCCTGGAGTGCTGAGACGGCAAATTCACCCCTCCACTTT. Translating it yields CAWSAETANSPLHF. V gene TRBV30 combines with J gene TRBJ1-6; D not certain. V lost 1 base, J lost 7 bases, and 11 bases lay in between. The germline V gene encodes CDR1 GTSNPN and CDR2 SVGIG (reference sequence). The CDR3 length is 14 residues.

The chain recombines TRBV4-1 with TRBJ2-3; TRBD1 agrees at 7 bases. Germline V gene sequence: CDR1 MGHRA, CDR2 YSYEKL. V gave up 2 bases and J gave up 3 bases; unmatched junction bases: 14. The CDR3 is made up of 18 amino acids. The CDR3 region has the DNA TGCGCCAGCAGCCAACCTCACACGGGGCAGGGGGAAACAGATACGCAGTATTTT. Encoded protein: CASSQPHTGQGETDTQYF.

The chain joins TRBV12-3 or TRBV12-4 to TRBJ1-1; D ambiguous. The ends were cut back, 6 bases at V and 6 bases at J, with 14 bases in the middle. This CDR3 spans 13 amino acids. CDR3 in DNA: TGTGCCAGCAGCTCAGGTCTCTCCCCTGAAGCTTTCTTT. Translated, it gives CASSSGLSPEAFF.

Only a few counts were recorded for this clone. This chain joins TRBV7-9 and TRBJ2-1; 8 nucleotides match TRBD2. Germline loops: CDR1 SEHNR, CDR2 FQNEAQ (reference sequence). Unmatched junction bases numbered 6, after V lost 1 base and J lost 4 bases. The CDR3 totals 16 residues. The CDR3 DNA is TGTGCCAGCAGCTTAGAAGAGGTAGCGGGATACAATGAGCAGTTCTTC. Residues: CASSLEEVAGYNEQFF.

The table lists this clone with a count of one. The chain has TRBV4-1 and TRBJ2-2; D may be TRBD2 (5 bases). CDR1 is MGHRA, CDR2 YSYEKL, per germline. The V end lost 1 base, the J end lost 0 bases, and 12 bases lay between the germline ends. The CDR3 is made up of 17 amino acids. The CDR3 loop reads CASSQGAGTANTGELFF. CDR3 bases: TGCGCCAGCAGCCAAGGGGCGGGTACAGCGAACACCGGGGAGCTGTTTTTT.

This chain links TRBV5-1 with TRBJ1-1; TRBD1 is a possible D gene (5 bases). CDR1 SGHRS and CDR2 YFSETQ come from the germline V gene. The CDR3 spans 18 residues. Between the trimmed V and J ends, which lost 4 bases and 1 base, there was a span of 23 bases. The CDR3 loop is CASSPGSGGPPTNTEAFF. The CDR3 DNA sequence: TGCGCCAGCAGCCCCGGCAGCGGGGGTCCCCCAACGAACACTGAAGCTTTCTTT.

V gene TRBV9 combines with J gene TRBJ2-1; 9 bases line up with TRBD2. V dropped 6 bases and J dropped 6; count of bases not matched to a gene: 13. This CDR3 region has 16 residues. Germline CDR1 is SGDLS and CDR2 is YYNGEE. CDR3 sequence reads: CASTPPPAGGFNEQFF. The DNA of the CDR3 is TGTGCCAGCACCCCTCCCCCAGCGGGAGGTTTCAATGAGCAGTTCTTC.

The chain couples TRBV9 to TRBJ2-3; D is undetermined. The CDR3 is made up of 15 amino acids. Per germline, CDR1 SGDLS and CDR2 YYNGEE. V was cut by 0 bases and J by 2 bases, with 10 bases left in between. CDR3 amino acids: CASSVGFRDTDTQYF. The CDR3 region has the DNA TGTGCCAGCAGCGTAGGTTTTAGGGACACAGATACGCAGTATTTT. Variable domain in full (rest from reference TRBV9 and TRBJ2-3): DSGVTQTPKHLITATGQRVTLRCSPRSGDLSVYWYQQSLDQGLQFLIQYYNGEERAKGNILERFSAQQFPDLHSELNLSSLELGDSALYFCASSVGFRDTDTQYFGPGTRLTVL.

The chain has TRBV29-1 and TRBJ2-7, with TRBD1 as a possible D gene (6 bases). CDR3 length equals 13 residues. Trimming removed 7 bases at V and 0 bases at J, with 13 bases between. Germline lookup yields CDR1 SQVTM and CDR2 ANQGSEA. The CDR3 spells CSALDRSSYEQYF. As DNA, the CDR3 is TGCAGCGCCCTTGACAGGAGCTCCTACGAGCAGTACTTC.

The chain recombines TRBV4-3 with TRBJ1-2, with D possibly matching TRBD1 (5 bases). Trimming shortened V by 1 base and J by 4 bases, and 16 bases separated the two germline ends. CDR3 length equals 16 residues. Per germline, CDR1 LGHNA and CDR2 YSLEER. The CDR3 bases are TGCGCCAGCAGCCAAGGCACAGGCCACCGGGGCTATGGCTACACCTTC. It codes for CASSQGTGHRGYGYTF.

The sample holds a few counts of this clone. The chain joins TRBV6-1 to TRBJ1-1; TRBD1 matches at 8 bases. Germline V gene sequence: CDR1 MNHNS, CDR2 SASEGT. J was trimmed by 10 bases and V by 0 bases; bases with no gene match: 16. The CDR3 totals 17 residues. The CDR3 here is CASSEASGRGQALGAFF. Written as DNA, the CDR3 is TGTGCCAGCAGTGAAGCATCCGGGAGGGGACAGGCACTTGGAGCTTTCTTT.

This rearrangement joins TRBV19 to TRBJ2-3; D is ambiguous. The CDR3 covers 11 residues. CDR1 is LNHDA and CDR2 is SQIVND in the germline V gene (reference sequence). V was shortened by 4 bases and J by 6 bases, with 5 bases between the two germline ends. In DNA form, the CDR3 reads TGTGCCAGTAGTACGATGGATACGCAGTATTTT. Protein: CASSTMDTQYF.

The rearrangement uses TRBV7-2 and TRBJ2-1; D is unresolved. This CDR3 is built from 11 residues. The V gene lost 2 bases and the J gene lost 9 bases, with 5 bases spanning the gap. In germline, CDR1 is SGHTA, CDR2 FQGNSA. CDR3 sequence reads: CASSLLTEQFF. The CDR3 DNA reads TGTGCCAGCAGCTTATTGACTGAGCAGTTCTTC.

This chain uses TRBV27 with TRBJ1-6; D unresolved. The germline gives CDR1 MNHEY, CDR2 SMNVEV (reference sequence). There are 14 residues in the CDR3. The V end lost 8 bases, the J end lost 6 bases, and 14 bases lay between the germline ends. CDR3 loop: CASRPLGGNSPLHF. The CDR3 DNA follows: TGTGCCAGCCGACCGTTGGGTGGTAATTCACCCCTCCACTTT.

V usage is TRBV5-6 and J usage is TRBJ1-1, with D uncertain. The CDR3 loop spans 15 amino acids. V lost 4 bases, J lost 13 bases, and 26 bases lay in between. CDR1 and CDR2 (germline): SGHDT, YYEEEE. In DNA form, the CDR3 reads TGTGCCAGCAGCCTGTGGACTGCAACTCTACGGTTAGGTTTCTTT. Amino acids: CASSLWTATLRLGFF. Combining the CDR3 with reference TRBV5-6 and TRBJ1-1 gives the whole variable domain DAGVTQSPTHLIKTRGQQVTLRCSPKSGHDTVSWYQQALGQGPQFIFQYYEEEERQRGNFPDRFSGHQFPNYSSELNVNALLLGDSALYLCASSLWTATLRLGFFGQGTRLTVV.

The chain couples TRBV12-3 or TRBV12-4 to TRBJ2-1; D is ambiguous. The CDR3 is 12 residues long. Trimming stripped 3 bases from V and 7 bases from J, with 7 bases between. This CDR3 reads CASSFLLNEQFF. The CDR3 DNA follows: TGTGCCAGCAGTTTTTTGTTAAATGAGCAGTTCTTC.